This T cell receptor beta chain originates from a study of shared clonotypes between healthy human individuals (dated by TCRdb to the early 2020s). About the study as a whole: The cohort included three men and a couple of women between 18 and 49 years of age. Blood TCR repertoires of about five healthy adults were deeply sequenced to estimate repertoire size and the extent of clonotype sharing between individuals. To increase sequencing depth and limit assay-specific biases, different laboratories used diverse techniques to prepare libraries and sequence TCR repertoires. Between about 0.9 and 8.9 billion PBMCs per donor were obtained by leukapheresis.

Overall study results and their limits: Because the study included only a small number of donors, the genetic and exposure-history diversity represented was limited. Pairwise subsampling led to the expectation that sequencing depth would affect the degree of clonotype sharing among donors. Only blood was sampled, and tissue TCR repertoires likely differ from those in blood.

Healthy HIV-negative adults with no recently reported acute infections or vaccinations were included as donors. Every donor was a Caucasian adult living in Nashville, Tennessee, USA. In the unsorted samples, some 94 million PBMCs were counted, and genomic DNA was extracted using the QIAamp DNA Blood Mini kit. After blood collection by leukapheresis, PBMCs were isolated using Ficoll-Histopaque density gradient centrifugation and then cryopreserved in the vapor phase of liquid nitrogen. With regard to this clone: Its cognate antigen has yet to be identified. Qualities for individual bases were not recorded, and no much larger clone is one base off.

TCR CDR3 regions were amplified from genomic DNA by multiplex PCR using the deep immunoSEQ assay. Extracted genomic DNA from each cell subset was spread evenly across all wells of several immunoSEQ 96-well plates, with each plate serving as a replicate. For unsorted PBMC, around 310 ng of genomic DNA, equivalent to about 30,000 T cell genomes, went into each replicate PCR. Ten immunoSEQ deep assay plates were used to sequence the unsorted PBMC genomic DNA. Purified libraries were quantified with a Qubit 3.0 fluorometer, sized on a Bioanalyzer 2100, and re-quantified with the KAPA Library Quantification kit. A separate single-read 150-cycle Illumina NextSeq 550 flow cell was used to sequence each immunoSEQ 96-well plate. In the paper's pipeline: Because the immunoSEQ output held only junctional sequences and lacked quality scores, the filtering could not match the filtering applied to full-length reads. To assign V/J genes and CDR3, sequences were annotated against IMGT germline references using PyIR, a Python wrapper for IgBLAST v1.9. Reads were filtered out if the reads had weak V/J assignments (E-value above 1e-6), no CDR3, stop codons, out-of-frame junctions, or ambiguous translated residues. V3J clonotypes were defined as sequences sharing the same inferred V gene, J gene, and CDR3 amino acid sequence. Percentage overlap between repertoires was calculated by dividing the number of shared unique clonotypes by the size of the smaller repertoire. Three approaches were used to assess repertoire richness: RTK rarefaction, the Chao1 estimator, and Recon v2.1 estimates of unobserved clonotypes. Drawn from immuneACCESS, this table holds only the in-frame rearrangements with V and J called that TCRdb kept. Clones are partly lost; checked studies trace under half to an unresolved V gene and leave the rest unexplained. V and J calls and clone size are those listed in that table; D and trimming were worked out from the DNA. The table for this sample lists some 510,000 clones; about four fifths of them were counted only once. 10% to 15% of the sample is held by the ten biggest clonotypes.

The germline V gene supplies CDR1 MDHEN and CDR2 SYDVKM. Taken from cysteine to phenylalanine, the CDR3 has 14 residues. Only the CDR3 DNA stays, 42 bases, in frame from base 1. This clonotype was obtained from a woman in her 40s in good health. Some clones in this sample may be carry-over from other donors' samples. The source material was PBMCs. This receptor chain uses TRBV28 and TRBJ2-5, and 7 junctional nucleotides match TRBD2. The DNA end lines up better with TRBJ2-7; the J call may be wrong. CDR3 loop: CVVGEGLTSYEQYF. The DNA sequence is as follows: TGTGTCGTTGGTGAGGGACTAACCTCCTACGAGCAGTACTTC.